A single sample is the source of the 32 T cell receptor beta chains below, sequenced in a study of shared clonotypes between healthy human individuals. The repertoire was sequenced with immunoSEQ multiplex PCR; TCRdb's copy has only in-frame clones and lacks some. The sample consists of about 2 million clones, around 95% of them appearing once. Sample: naive CD4+ T cells sorted from blood. Subset: CD45RA+ positively selected. The origin of the receptors is a young man in good health.

The V call is TRBV5-4, the J call TRBJ1-6; D remains unclear. The V end lost 2 bases, the J end lost 5 bases, and 11 bases lay between the germline ends. CDR1 is SGHNT and CDR2 is YYREEE in the germline V gene (reference sequence). CDR3 size: 15 residues. The CDR3 nucleotides are TGTGCCAGCAGCTTTGGTGGCTCGAATAATTCACCCCTCCACTTT. Translated, it gives CASSFGGSNNSPLHF.

V and J are TRBV28 and TRBJ1-2; D uncertain. CDR1 is MDHEN, CDR2 SYDVKM, per germline. The CDR3 is made up of 13 amino acids. V gave up 3 bases and J gave up 8 bases, with 13 bases separating them. The CDR3 coding sequence is TGTGCCAGCAGTTTGTACTCCGGAAGCGGCTACACCTTC. Translated, it gives CASSLYSGSGYTF.

The J gene is TRBJ2-1, the V gene TRBV11-2; D ambiguous. CDR1 and CDR2 from the germline V gene are SGHAT and FQNNGV. V lost 0 bases and J 4 bases, leaving 10 bases between the germline ends. This CDR3 spans 15 amino acids. Here the CDR3 reads CASSLDAGTYNEQFF. The CDR3 nucleotides read TGTGCCAGCAGCTTAGATGCCGGAACATACAATGAGCAGTTCTTC.

Here the CDR3 reads CASSPMKGETQYF. Here the CDR3 DNA reads TGTGCCAGCTCACCAATGAAGGGGGAGACCCAGTACTTC. This chain connects TRBV18 to TRBJ2-5; TRBD1 might be the D (5 bases). V shed 2 bases and J shed 5 bases, with 9 bases lying between them. The CDR3 runs 13 residues. In germline, CDR1 is KGHSH, CDR2 LQKENI.

Turning to this clone: The sample contains more than one DNA sequence encoding this CDR3. The J gene is TRBJ1-3, the V gene TRBV7-9; no firm D call. In germline, CDR1 is SEHNR, CDR2 FQNEAQ (reference sequence). The V gene lost 0 bases and the J gene lost 1 base, with 4 bases spanning the gap. CDR3 length equals 14 residues. CDR3 loop: CASSLAGSGNTIYF. DNA of the CDR3: TGTGCCAGCAGCTTAGCTGGGTCTGGAAACACCATATATTTT.

This clone was observed a single time. The genes are TRBV4-3 and TRBJ1-2, with D perhaps TRBD1 (5 bases). Deletions cut 1 base from V and 6 bases from J, with 12 bases between. The CDR3 length is 14 residues. CDR1 and CDR2 from the germline V gene are LGHNA and YSLEER. This CDR3 is CASSQVDQGHGYTF. The CDR3, as DNA: TGCGCCAGCAGCCAAGTTGATCAGGGCCATGGCTACACCTTC.

The genes are TRBV28 and TRBJ2-5; D uncertain. This CDR3 spans 14 amino acids. Germline V CDR1 and CDR2: MDHEN, SYDVKM. Trimming shortened V by 4 bases and J by 7 bases, and 16 bases separated the two germline ends. The CDR3 nucleotides are TGTGCCAGCAGTTCCTCTTCGGACCGTGGGACCCAGTACTTC. Translating it yields CASSSSSDRGTQYF. The full variable domain, its missing parts supplied by reference TRBV28 and TRBJ2-5, is DVKVTQSSRYLVKRTGEKVFLECVQDMDHENMFWYRQDPGLGLRLIYFSYDVKMKEKGDIPEGYSVSREKKERFSLILESASTNQTSMYLCASSSSSDRGTQYFGPGTRLLVL.

On this clone: This may stem from a read error, because a much larger clone lies one nucleotide away. Other DNA sequences in the same sample also yield this CDR3. V usage is TRBV5-1 and J usage is TRBJ1-2, with 10 nucleotides matching TRBD1. This CDR3 region has 15 residues. V was clipped by 2 bases and J by 4 bases; unmatched bases: 5. The germline gives CDR1 SGHRS, CDR2 YFSETQ. CDR3 nucleotide sequence: TGCGCCAGCAGCTTAGGGACAGGGGAAGGCTATGGCTACACCTTC. Translation gives CASSLGTGEGYGYTF.

This clone was recorded once. The rearrangement uses TRBV9 and TRBJ2-7; D perhaps matches TRBD2 (5 bases). The CDR3 consists of 15 residues. CDR1 is SGDLS, CDR2 YYNGEE, per germline. Deletions cut 1 base from V and 3 bases from J, with 14 bases between. The CDR3 protein is CASSVRGSLGYEQYF. Here the CDR3 DNA reads TGTGCCAGCAGCGTAAGAGGGAGTCTGGGCTACGAGCAGTACTTC. Drawing the rest from reference TRBV9 and TRBJ2-7, the complete variable domain is DSGVTQTPKHLITATGQRVTLRCSPRSGDLSVYWYQQSLDQGLQFLIQYYNGEERAKGNILERFSAQQFPDLHSELNLSSLELGDSALYFCASSVRGSLGYEQYFGPGTRLTVT.

The chain carries TRBV30 and TRBJ1-4; 8 bases are a match to TRBD1. The V gene's germline CDR1 is GTSNPN and CDR2 SVGIG (reference sequence). This CDR3 has 15 amino acids. After removal of 1 base from V and 4 bases from J, the junction contained 5 bases not matched to a gene. The CDR3 DNA follows: TGTGCCTGGAGTGGGCAGGGGGCCTTTAATGAAAAACTGTTTTTT. Amino acids: CAWSGQGAFNEKLFF.

This chain uses TRBV7-2 with TRBJ1-2; D might be TRBD1 (5 bases). Germline CDR1 SGHTA, CDR2 FQGNSA. V lost 5 bases and J lost 4, with 8 bases in between. The CDR3 is 12 amino acids. The CDR3 DNA reads as TGTGCCAGCAGCCCCGGGACCTATGGCTACACCTTC. This encodes CASSPGTYGYTF.

The J gene is TRBJ1-3, the V gene TRBV9; 8 bases are a match to TRBD1. Germline lookup yields CDR1 SGDLS and CDR2 YYNGEE. Trimming took 1 base from V and 2 from J; bases not matched to a gene: 5. The CDR3 is made up of 16 amino acids. The DNA of the CDR3 is TGTGCCAGCAGCGTATATGGGACAGGAACTGGAAACACCATATATTTT. The encoded protein is CASSVYGTGTGNTIYF.

The genes are TRBV5-3 and TRBJ1-5; D unresolved. TRBV5-3 is classed as an ORF, of uncertain function. The CDR3 runs to 18 residues. V was pared by 0 bases and J by 4 bases, with 20 bases between. The CDR3 DNA follows: TGTGCCAGAAGCTTGGAACGGTTGGAGCATCGGGGTAATCAGCCCCAGCATTTT. It translates to CARSLERLEHRGNQPQHF.

This clone came up once. The chain links TRBV11-2 to TRBJ2-3; D perhaps matches TRBD1 (5 bases). CDR3 size: 16 residues. Trimming took off 1 base at V and 2 bases at J, with 13 bases between the two ends. Germline CDR1 is SGHAT and CDR2 is FQNNGV. CDR3 region: CASSLGQGINTDTQYF. In DNA form, the CDR3 reads TGTGCCAGCAGCTTAGGCCAGGGCATTAACACAGATACGCAGTATTTT.

This clone showed up just once. This rearrangement joins TRBV2 to TRBJ2-7, with TRBD2 matching 13 bases. The CDR3 is 15 residues long. V dropped 6 bases and J dropped 1; count of bases not matched to a gene: 3. Germline V lookup: CDR1 SNHLY, CDR2 FYNNEI. The DNA for the CDR3 is TGTGCCAGCAGAGGGACTAGCGGGGCTTCCTACGAGCAGTACTTC. Protein product: CASRGTSGASYEQYF.

This clone has just one count. This chain links TRBV30 with TRBJ2-5; the D gene is possibly TRBD2 (6 bases). The V gene lost 8 bases and the J gene lost 2 bases, with 15 bases spanning the gap. The CDR3 is 13 residues long. CDR1 is GTSNPN and CDR2 is SVGIG in the germline V gene (reference sequence). The CDR3 region is CARAGSGQETQYF. The CDR3, as DNA: TGTGCCAGGGCGGGGTCGGGGCAAGAGACCCAGTACTTC.

This chain connects TRBV10-3 to TRBJ1-1; D call uncertain. V lost 6 bases and J 5 bases, leaving 7 bases between the germline ends. The CDR3 extends over 11 amino acids. CDR1 and CDR2 from the germline V gene are ENHRY and SYGVKD. The CDR3: CAIRQETEAFF. The CDR3 region has the DNA TGTGCCATCAGGCAGGAGACTGAAGCTTTCTTT.

This clone was detected once. This chain uses TRBV5-6 with TRBJ2-7, with D perhaps matching TRBD1 (5 bases). CDR1 is SGHDT, CDR2 YYEEEE, per germline. Trimming removed 1 base from V and 3 bases from J, with 14 bases in between. The CDR3 is 15 residues long. The CDR3, as DNA: TGTGCCAGCAGCTTGAGGGGCCAAGTAAACTACGAGCAGTACTTC. Translation gives CASSLRGQVNYEQYF. Drawing the rest from reference TRBV5-6 and TRBJ2-7, the complete variable domain is DAGVTQSPTHLIKTRGQQVTLRCSPKSGHDTVSWYQQALGQGPQFIFQYYEEEERQRGNFPDRFSGHQFPNYSSELNVNALLLGDSALYLCASSLRGQVNYEQYFGPGTRLTVT.

The chain recombines TRBV5-1 with TRBJ2-2, with 10 positions matching TRBD2. V shed 0 bases and J 0 bases; nucleotides not matched to a gene: 5. The CDR3 loop spans 18 amino acids. CDR1 is SGHRS, CDR2 YFSETQ, per germline. CDR3 protein: CASSLDVSGRPNTGELFF. CDR3 in DNA: TGCGCCAGCAGCTTGGATGTTAGCGGGAGGCCGAACACCGGGGAGCTGTTTTTT.

The chain is built from TRBV19 and TRBJ2-7, with a possible D match to TRBD2 (6 bases). Germline CDR1 reads LNHDA; CDR2 reads SQIVND (reference sequence). The V gene lost 1 base and the J gene lost 3 bases, with 10 bases spanning the gap. This CDR3 has 14 amino acids. CDR3 protein: CASSIGGSGYEQYF. The CDR3 nucleotides are TGTGCCAGTAGTATAGGGGGTAGCGGCTACGAGCAGTACTTC.

As for this clone: The identical CDR3 is also encoded by other nucleotide sequences in the sample. This sequence joins TRBV7-9 and TRBJ2-5, with a possible D match to TRBD2 (5 bases). V lost 0 bases and J lost 1, with 6 bases in between. Germline CDR1 and CDR2: SEHNR and FQNEAQ (reference sequence). The CDR3 contains 14 residues. The CDR3 region is CASSLAGGQETQYF. As DNA, the CDR3 is TGTGCCAGCAGCTTAGCAGGAGGCCAAGAGACCCAGTACTTC.

This clone has only one observation. CDR3: CASSRSGLTGDVNEQFF. Here the CDR3 DNA reads TGTGCCAGTAGTAGGAGTGGGTTGACAGGGGATGTGAATGAGCAGTTCTTC. This chain joins TRBV19 and TRBJ2-1, with 8 bases lining up with TRBD1. Germline trimming cut 4 bases from V and 7 bases from J; bases unmatched to any gene: 15. The germline V gene has CDR1 LNHDA and CDR2 SQIVND (reference sequence). This CDR3 comprises 17 residues.

The chain couples TRBV18 to TRBJ2-3; 12 bases align to TRBD2. CDR1 KGHSH and CDR2 LQKENI come from the germline V gene. The CDR3 spans 22 residues. Germline trimming cut 5 bases from V and 5 bases from J; bases unmatched to any gene: 26. The CDR3 DNA follows: TGTGCCAGCTCAGCGAGCAGCCTAGCGGGGGGGCCTGCCTCAGAAAAAAAAGATACGCAGTATTTT. Protein product: CASSASSLAGGPASEKKDTQYF. Using reference TRBV18 and TRBJ2-3 for the parts outside the CDR3, the full variable domain is NAGVMQNPRHLVRRRGQEARLRCSPMKGHSHVYWYRQLPEEGLKFMVYLQKENIIDESGMPKERFSAEFPKEGPSILRIQQVVRGDSAAYFCASSASSLAGGPASEKKDTQYFGPGTRLTVL.

In DNA, the CDR3 is TGTGCCAGCTCGCGGCAGGGGGGGTCCTACGAGCAGTACTTC. It encodes CASSRQGGSYEQYF. The chain links TRBV18 to TRBJ2-7, with D perhaps TRBD1 or TRBD2 (7 bases each). Germline values: CDR1 KGHSH, CDR2 LQKENI. This CDR3 has 14 residues. With 6 bases removed from V and 1 base from J, the gap between germline ends came to 13 bases.

This rearrangement joins TRBV5-1 to TRBJ1-4, with D perhaps matching TRBD1 (6 bases). This CDR3 has 13 residues. Trimming left V 4 bases short and J 8 bases short, with 12 bases between. CDR1 SGHRS and CDR2 YFSETQ come from the germline V gene. The CDR3 nucleotides read TGCGCCAGCAGCAGGGACAAAGCCGAAAAACTGTTTTTT. This sequence encodes CASSRDKAEKLFF.

V usage is TRBV28 and J usage is TRBJ2-7; 9 bases are a match to TRBD1. Germline values: CDR1 MDHEN, CDR2 SYDVKM. With 6 bases clipped from V and 3 bases from J, the junction kept 9 bases outside the gene matches. CDR3 length equals 15 residues. For the CDR3, the DNA is TGTGCCAGCAGACCCGGGACAGGGTTGGGCTACGAGCAGTACTTC. Protein sequence: CASRPGTGLGYEQYF. The full variable domain, completed using reference TRBV28 and TRBJ2-7, is DVKVTQSSRYLVKRTGEKVFLECVQDMDHENMFWYRQDPGLGLRLIYFSYDVKMKEKGDIPEGYSVSREKKERFSLILESASTNQTSMYLCASRPGTGLGYEQYFGPGTRLTVT.

The chain has TRBV27 and TRBJ2-7; possibly TRBD1 for D (6 bases). V lost 4 bases, J lost 5 bases, and 15 bases lay in between. The CDR3 runs 14 residues. In germline, CDR1 is MNHEY, CDR2 SMNVEV (reference sequence). This CDR3 reads CASSSIDRSHEQYF. In nucleotides, the CDR3 is TGTGCCAGCAGTTCTATAGACAGGTCTCACGAGCAGTACTTC.

This clone was found a few times. V gene TRBV7-2 combines with J gene TRBJ1-1, with D uncertain. The V end lost 3 bases, the J end lost 1 base, and 9 bases lay between the germline ends. Germline CDR1 reads SGHTA; CDR2 reads FQGNSA. The CDR3 runs 14 residues. CDR3 sequence: CASSLSGSNTEAFF. CDR3 in DNA: TGTGCCAGCAGCTTGTCGGGGTCGAACACTGAAGCTTTCTTT.

This rearrangement joins TRBV30 to TRBJ1-1; weak D call: TRBD1 (6 bases). The CDR3 is made up of 12 amino acids. Germline CDR1 reads GTSNPN; CDR2 reads SVGIG (reference sequence). V dropped 5 bases and J dropped 10 bases, with 17 bases sitting between them. DNA for the CDR3: TGTGCCTGGGGGACACCCGGGATGCGAGCTTTCTTT. It is translated as CAWGTPGMRAFF. The variable domain in full, with the rest retrieved from reference TRBV30 and TRBJ1-1, is SQTIHQWPATLVQPVGSPLSLECTVEGTSNPNLYWYRQAAGRGLQLLFYSVGIGQISSEVPQNLSASRPQDRQFILSSKKLLLSDSGFYLCAWGTPGMRAFFGQGTRLTVV.

The chain uses TRBV18 and TRBJ2-2; D assignment may be TRBD1 or TRBD2 (5 bases each). CDR3 length: 15 amino acids. Trimming removed 6 bases at V and 1 base at J, with 12 bases between. Germline values: CDR1 KGHSH, CDR2 LQKENI. This CDR3 reads CASSSGTVNTGELFF. The CDR3 nucleotides read TGTGCCAGCTCCTCAGGGACGGTGAACACCGGGGAGCTGTTTTTT.

This clone was observed once. V and J are TRBV7-9 and TRBJ1-5; D might be TRBD1 (6 bases). Trimming left V 5 bases short and J 5 bases short, with 13 bases between. The CDR3 is 14 amino acids. Germline CDR1 SEHNR, CDR2 FQNEAQ (reference sequence). DNA of the CDR3: TGTGCCAGCAGCCCTGACAGGCCCGATCAGCCCCAGCATTTT. Translation: CASSPDRPDQPQHF.

This sequence joins TRBV7-2 and TRBJ2-7, with a tentative D call TRBD2 (6 bases). Germline V gives CDR1 SGHTA, CDR2 FQGNSA. The CDR3 length is 14 residues. Deletions cut 5 bases from V and 1 base from J, with 12 bases between. This chain's CDR3 is CASSPGLGSYEQYF. In DNA form, the CDR3 reads TGTGCCAGCAGCCCGGGACTTGGATCCTACGAGCAGTACTTC. Full variable domain (missing parts from reference TRBV7-2 and TRBJ2-7): GAGVSQSPSNKVTEKGKDVELRCDPISGHTALYWYRQSLGQGLEFLIYFQGNSAPDKSGLPSDRFSAERTGGSVSTLTIQRTQQEDSAVYLCASSPGLGSYEQYFGPGTRLTVT.